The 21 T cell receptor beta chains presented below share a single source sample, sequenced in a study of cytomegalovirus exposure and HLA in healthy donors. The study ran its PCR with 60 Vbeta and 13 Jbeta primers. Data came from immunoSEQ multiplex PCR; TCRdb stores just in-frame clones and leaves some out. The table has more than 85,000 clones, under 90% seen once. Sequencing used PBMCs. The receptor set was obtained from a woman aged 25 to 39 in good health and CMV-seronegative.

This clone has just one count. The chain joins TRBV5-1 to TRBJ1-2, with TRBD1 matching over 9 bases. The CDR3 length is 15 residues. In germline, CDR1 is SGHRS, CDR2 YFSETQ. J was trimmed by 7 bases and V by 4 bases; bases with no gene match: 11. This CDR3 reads CASSTELTGGVGYTF. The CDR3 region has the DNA TGCGCCAGCAGCACAGAATTGACAGGGGGAGTTGGCTACACCTTC.

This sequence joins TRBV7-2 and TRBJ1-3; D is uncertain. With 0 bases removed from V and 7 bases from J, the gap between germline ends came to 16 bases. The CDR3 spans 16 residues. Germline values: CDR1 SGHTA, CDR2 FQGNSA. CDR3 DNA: TGTGCCAGCAGCTTAGCTCCGCCGGGAACAGCCAACACCATATATTTT. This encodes CASSLAPPGTANTIYF.

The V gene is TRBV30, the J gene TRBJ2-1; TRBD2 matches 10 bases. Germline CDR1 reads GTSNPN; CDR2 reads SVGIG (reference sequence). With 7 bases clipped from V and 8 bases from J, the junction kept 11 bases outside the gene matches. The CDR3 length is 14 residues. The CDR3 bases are TGTGCCTCAGACGCGGCTAGCGGGAGTTATGAGCAGTTCTTC. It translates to CASDAASGSYEQFF.

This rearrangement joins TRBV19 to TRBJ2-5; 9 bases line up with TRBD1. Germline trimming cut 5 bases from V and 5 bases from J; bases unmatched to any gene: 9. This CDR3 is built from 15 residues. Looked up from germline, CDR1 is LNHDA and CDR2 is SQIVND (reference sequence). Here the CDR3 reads CASSGRDRVQETQYF. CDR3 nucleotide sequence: TGTGCCAGTAGTGGCCGGGACAGGGTTCAGGAGACCCAGTACTTC.

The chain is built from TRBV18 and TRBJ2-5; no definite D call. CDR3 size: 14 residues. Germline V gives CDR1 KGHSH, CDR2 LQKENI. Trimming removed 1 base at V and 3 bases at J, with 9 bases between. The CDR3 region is CASSPQQTEETQYF. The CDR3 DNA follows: TGTGCCAGCTCACCACAACAGACCGAAGAGACCCAGTACTTC.

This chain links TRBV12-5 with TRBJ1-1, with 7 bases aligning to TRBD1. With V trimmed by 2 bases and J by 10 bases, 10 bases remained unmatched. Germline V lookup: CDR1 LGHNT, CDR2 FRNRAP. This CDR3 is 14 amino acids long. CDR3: CASGLSSGQAGAFF. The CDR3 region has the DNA TGTGCTAGTGGTTTGAGTAGTGGACAGGCTGGAGCTTTCTTT.

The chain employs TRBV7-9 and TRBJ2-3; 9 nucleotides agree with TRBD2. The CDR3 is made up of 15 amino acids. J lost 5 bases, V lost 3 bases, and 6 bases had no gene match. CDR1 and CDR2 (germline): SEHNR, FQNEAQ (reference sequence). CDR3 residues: CASSFPTSGQDTQYF. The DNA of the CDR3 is TGTGCCAGCAGCTTTCCCACTAGCGGGCAAGATACGCAGTATTTT.

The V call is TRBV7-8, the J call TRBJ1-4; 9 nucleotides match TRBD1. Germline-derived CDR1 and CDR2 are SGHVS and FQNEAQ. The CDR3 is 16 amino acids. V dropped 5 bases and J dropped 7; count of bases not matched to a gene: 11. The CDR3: CASSRPRDRVVEKLFF. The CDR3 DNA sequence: TGTGCCAGCAGCCGACCCCGGGACAGGGTCGTTGAAAAACTGTTTTTT.

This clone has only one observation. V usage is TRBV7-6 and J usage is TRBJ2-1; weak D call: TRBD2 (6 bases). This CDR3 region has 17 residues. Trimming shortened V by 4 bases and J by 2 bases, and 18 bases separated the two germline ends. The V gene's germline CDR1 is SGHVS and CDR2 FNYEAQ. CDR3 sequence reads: CASSSTFSGATYNEQFF. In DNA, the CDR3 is TGTGCCAGCAGCTCCACCTTTAGCGGAGCCACCTACAATGAGCAGTTCTTC.

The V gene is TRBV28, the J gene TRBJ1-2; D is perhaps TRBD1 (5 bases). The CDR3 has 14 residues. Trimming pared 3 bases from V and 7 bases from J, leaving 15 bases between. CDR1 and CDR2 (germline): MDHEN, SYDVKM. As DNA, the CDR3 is TGTGCCAGCAGTTTTGGTTTGAGTCAGGGTGGCTACACCTTC. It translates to CASSFGLSQGGYTF.

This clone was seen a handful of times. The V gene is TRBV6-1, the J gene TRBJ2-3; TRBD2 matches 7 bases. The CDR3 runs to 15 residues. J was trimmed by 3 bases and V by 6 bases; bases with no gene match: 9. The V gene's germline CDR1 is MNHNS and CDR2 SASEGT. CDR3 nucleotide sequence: TGTGCCAGCAGCCCATTAGCGGGCGGGACAGATACGCAGTATTTT. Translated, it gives CASSPLAGGTDTQYF.

The CDR3 DNA sequence: TGTGCCAGCAGCTTCCAAGGGGGCTCCTACAATGAGCAGTTCTTC. This codes for CASSFQGGSYNEQFF. The J gene is TRBJ2-1, the V gene TRBV5-4; the D gene is possibly TRBD1 (6 bases). The germline V and J ends were trimmed by 2 bases and 0 bases, with 9 bases remaining between them. The CDR3 runs 15 residues. Looked up from germline, CDR1 is SGHNT and CDR2 is YYREEE (reference sequence).

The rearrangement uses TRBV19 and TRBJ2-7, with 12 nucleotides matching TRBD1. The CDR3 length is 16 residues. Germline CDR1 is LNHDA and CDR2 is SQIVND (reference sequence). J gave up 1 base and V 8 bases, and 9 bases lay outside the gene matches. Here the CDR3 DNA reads TGTGCCAGTTCCGGGACAGGGGGCGAACGGTCCTACGAGCAGTACTTC. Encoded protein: CASSGTGGERSYEQYF. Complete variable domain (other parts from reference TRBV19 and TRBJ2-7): DGGITQSPKYLFRKEGQNVTLSCEQNLNHDAMYWYRQDPGQGLRLIYYSQIVNDFQKGDIAEGYSVSREKKESFPLTVTSAQKNPTAFYLCASSGTGGERSYEQYFGPGTRLTVT.

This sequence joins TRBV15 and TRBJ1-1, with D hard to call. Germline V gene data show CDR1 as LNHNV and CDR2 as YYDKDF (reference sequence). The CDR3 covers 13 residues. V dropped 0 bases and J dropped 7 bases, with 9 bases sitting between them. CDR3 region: CATSRDRSGEAFF. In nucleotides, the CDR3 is TGTGCCACCAGCAGAGATCGTTCGGGTGAAGCTTTCTTT.

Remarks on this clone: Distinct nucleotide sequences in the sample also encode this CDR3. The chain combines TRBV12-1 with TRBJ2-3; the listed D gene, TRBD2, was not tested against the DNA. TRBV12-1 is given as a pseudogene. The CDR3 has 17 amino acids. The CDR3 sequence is CASSLPGGLATTDTQYF. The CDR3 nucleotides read TGCGCCAGCAGCCTACCGGGGGGACTAGCAACGACAGATACGCAGTATTTT.

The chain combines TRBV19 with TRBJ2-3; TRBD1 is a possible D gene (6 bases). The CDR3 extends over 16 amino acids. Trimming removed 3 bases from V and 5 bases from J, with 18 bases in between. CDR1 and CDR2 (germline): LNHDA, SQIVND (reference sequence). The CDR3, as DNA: TGTGCCAGTAGTATCTCTTCCAGGGGAGTCGGAGATACGCAGTATTTT. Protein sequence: CASSISSRGVGDTQYF.

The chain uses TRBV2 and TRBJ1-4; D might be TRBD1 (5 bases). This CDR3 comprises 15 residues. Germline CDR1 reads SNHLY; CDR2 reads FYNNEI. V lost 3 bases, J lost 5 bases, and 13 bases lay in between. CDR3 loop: CASSDRARANEKLFF. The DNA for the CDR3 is TGTGCCAGCAGTGATAGGGCCAGGGCCAATGAAAAACTGTTTTTT. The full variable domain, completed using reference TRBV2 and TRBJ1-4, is EPEVTQTPSHQVTQMGQEVILRCVPISNHLYFYWYRQILGQKVEFLVSFYNNEISEKSEIFDDQFSVERPDGSNFTLKIRSTKLEDSAMYFCASSDRARANEKLFFGSGTQLSVL.

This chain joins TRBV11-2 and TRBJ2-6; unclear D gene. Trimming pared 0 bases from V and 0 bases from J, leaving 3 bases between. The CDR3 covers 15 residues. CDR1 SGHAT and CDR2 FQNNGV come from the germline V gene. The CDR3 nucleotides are TGTGCCAGCAGCTTAGACAGCTCTGGGGCCAACGTCCTGACTTTC. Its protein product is CASSLDSSGANVLTF.

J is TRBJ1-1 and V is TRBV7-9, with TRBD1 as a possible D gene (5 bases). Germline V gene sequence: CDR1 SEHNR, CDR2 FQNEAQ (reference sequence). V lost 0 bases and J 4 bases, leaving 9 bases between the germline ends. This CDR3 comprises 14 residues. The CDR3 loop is CASSLAAGGTEAFF. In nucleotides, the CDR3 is TGTGCCAGCAGCTTAGCAGCCGGGGGCACTGAAGCTTTCTTT.

The CDR3 sequence is CASTMTGRNTGELFF. CDR3 in DNA: TGTGCCAGCACCATGACAGGGAGGAACACCGGGGAGCTGTTTTTT. The chain joins TRBV11-2 to TRBJ2-2; 7 bases map to TRBD1. Germline loops: CDR1 SGHAT, CDR2 FQNNGV. This CDR3 has 15 residues. V trimming: 7 bases; J trimming: 1 base; junction bases outside the gene matches: 6.

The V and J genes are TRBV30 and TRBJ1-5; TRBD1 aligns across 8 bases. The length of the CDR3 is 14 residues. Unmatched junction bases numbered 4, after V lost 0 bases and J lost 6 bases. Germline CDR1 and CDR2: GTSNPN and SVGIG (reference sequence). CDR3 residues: CAWSVAGGGQPQHF. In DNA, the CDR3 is TGTGCCTGGAGTGTGGCAGGGGGCGGTCAGCCCCAGCATTTT.